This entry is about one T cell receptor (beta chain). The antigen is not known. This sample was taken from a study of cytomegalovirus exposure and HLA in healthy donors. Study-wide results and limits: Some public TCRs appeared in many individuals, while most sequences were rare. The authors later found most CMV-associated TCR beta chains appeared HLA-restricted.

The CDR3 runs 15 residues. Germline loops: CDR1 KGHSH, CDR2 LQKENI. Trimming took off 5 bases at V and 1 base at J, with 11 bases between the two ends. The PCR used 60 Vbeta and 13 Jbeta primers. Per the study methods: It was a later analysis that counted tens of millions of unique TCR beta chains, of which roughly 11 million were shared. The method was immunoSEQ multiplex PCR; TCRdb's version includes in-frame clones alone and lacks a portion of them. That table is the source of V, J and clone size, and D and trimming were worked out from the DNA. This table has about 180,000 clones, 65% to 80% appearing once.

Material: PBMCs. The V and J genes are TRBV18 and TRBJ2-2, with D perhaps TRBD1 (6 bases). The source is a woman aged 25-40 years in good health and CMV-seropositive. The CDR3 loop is CASSVGQRNTGELFF. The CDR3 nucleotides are TGTGCCAGCTCAGTAGGACAGAGGAACACCGGGGAGCTGTTTTTT.